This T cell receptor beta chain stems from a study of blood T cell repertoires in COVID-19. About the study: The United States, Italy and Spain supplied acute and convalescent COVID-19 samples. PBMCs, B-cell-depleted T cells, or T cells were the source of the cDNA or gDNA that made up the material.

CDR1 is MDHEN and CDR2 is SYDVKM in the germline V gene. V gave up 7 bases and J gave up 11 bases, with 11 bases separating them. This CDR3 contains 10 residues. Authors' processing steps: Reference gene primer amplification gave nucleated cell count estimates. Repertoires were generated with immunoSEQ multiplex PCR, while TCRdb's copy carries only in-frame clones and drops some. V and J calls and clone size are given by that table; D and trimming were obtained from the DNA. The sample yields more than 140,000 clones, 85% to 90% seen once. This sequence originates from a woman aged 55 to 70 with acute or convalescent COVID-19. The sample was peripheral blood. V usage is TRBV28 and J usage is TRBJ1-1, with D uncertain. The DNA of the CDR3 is TGTGCCAGCACCAAACGGCGGGCTTTCTTT. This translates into CASTKRRAFF.